Below are 20 T cell receptor beta chains sequenced from a single sample in a study of cytomegalovirus exposure and HLA in healthy donors. This PCR relied on a set of 60 Vbeta primers and 13 Jbeta primers. Clones were read by immunoSEQ multiplex PCR, and TCRdb kept only the in-frame ones, dropping some. The sample has 170,000 or so clones; around 80% are singletons. Sequencing was carried out using PBMCs. The receptors were sampled from a male donor in good health and CMV-seropositive.

V and J are TRBV4-2 and TRBJ2-6, with TRBD1 identical over 9 bases. The J segment lost 1 base and the V segment lost 3 bases, leaving 7 bases of the junction unmatched. From germline, CDR1 is LGHNA and CDR2 YNFKEQ. CDR3 size: 18 residues. CDR3 bases: TGTGCCAGCAGCCAGGGGACAGGGAGGGTATCTGGGGCCAACGTCCTGACTTTC. It specifies CASSQGTGRVSGANVLTF.

V gene TRBV11-2 combines with J gene TRBJ1-2, with 10 bases matching TRBD1. The junction had 5 bases not matched to a gene; V was cut back by 4 bases and J by 6 bases. The CDR3 contains 14 residues. The germline CDR1 and CDR2 sequences are SGHAT and FQNNGV. CDR3 nucleotide sequence: TGTGCCAGCAGCTCGGGACAGGGGATTAATGGCTACACCTTC. Translating it yields CASSSGQGINGYTF.

The J gene is TRBJ2-2, the V gene TRBV6-6; TRBD1 agrees at 10 bases. Trimming at V came to 3 bases and at J to 8 bases, leaving 9 bases not matched to a gene. The length of the CDR3 is 16 residues. Germline lookup yields CDR1 MNHNY and CDR2 SVGAGI (reference sequence). The DNA for the CDR3 is TGTGCCAGCAGTTATCAGGGGACAGGGGCTAGGGGGGAGCTGTTTTTT. It codes for CASSYQGTGARGELFF.

The rearrangement joins TRBV10-3 to TRBJ2-1; 12 bases are a match to TRBD2. Germline lookup yields CDR1 ENHRY and CDR2 SYGVKD. Trimming cost V 0 bases and J 7 bases; bases outside gene matches: 7. The CDR3 is 17 amino acids. The CDR3 region is CAISESGTSGPRNEQFF. CDR3 DNA sequence: TGTGCCATCAGTGAGTCAGGGACTAGCGGGCCCAGGAATGAGCAGTTCTTC.

This chain joins TRBV19 and TRBJ1-5; 9 nucleotides match TRBD1. The V segment lost 4 bases and the J segment 5 bases; nucleotides outside the gene matches: 6. CDR3 length equals 15 residues. The germline V gene has CDR1 LNHDA and CDR2 SQIVND (reference sequence). The CDR3, as DNA: TGTGCCAGTAGTACCAGGGACAGGGCCTATCAGCCCCAGCATTTT. Translated, it gives CASSTRDRAYQPQHF.

In regard to this clone: A junction end diverges from the germline sequence, so it may reflect a read error. The genes are TRBV7-9 and TRBJ2-7, with 9 nucleotides matching TRBD1. The CDR3 extends over 14 amino acids. Germline V gives CDR1 SEHNR, CDR2 FQNEAQ (reference sequence). CDR3 sequence reads: CSSSPDRGSYEQYF. The CDR3 coding sequence is TGTTCCAGCAGCCCGGACAGGGGATCCTACGAGCAGTACTTC.

This clone was seen only a few times. CDR3 in DNA: TGTGCCAGCAGCTTACGGACAGGAAACACCATATATTTT. Residues: CASSLRTGNTIYF. The chain employs TRBV11-3 and TRBJ1-3; TRBD1 is a possible D gene (5 bases). The CDR3 consists of 13 residues. Trimming took 2 bases from V and 4 from J, leaving 6 bases between them. Germline CDR1 reads SGHNT; CDR2 reads YENEEA.

This chain links TRBV27 with TRBJ1-2; no definite D call. Germline lookup yields CDR1 MNHEY and CDR2 SMNVEV (reference sequence). V dropped 5 bases and J dropped 4 bases, with 14 bases sitting between them. The length of the CDR3 is 14 residues. For the CDR3, the DNA is TGTGCCAGCAGTAAGTCACAGAGCCCCTATGGCTACACCTTC. The encoded protein is CASSKSQSPYGYTF.

This chain links TRBV28 with TRBJ2-1; 9 bases match TRBD2. V lost 5 bases to trimming and J lost 3 bases; unmatched junction nucleotides: 5. Per germline, CDR1 MDHEN and CDR2 SYDVKM. The CDR3 is made up of 15 amino acids. CDR3 DNA sequence: TGTGCCAGCAGTGTATCTAGCGGGATCTACAATGAGCAGTTCTTC. Encoded protein: CASSVSSGIYNEQFF.

The chain uses TRBV5-1 and TRBJ1-4; possible D gene TRBD1, 5 bases. V was cut by 4 bases and J by 5 bases, with 12 bases left in between. Per the germline V gene, CDR1 is SGHRS and CDR2 is YFSETQ. The CDR3 sequence is 14 residues long. The CDR3 is CASSPGGVNEKLFF. The DNA of the CDR3 is TGCGCCAGCAGCCCCGGGGGAGTCAATGAAAAACTGTTTTTT.

This rearrangement joins TRBV5-8 to TRBJ2-5; 9 nucleotides line up with TRBD2. The ends lost 4 bases at V and 5 bases at J; junction bases unmatched: 9. Germline V gene lookup returns CDR1 SGHTS and CDR2 YDEGEE. The CDR3 length is 15 residues. The CDR3 DNA follows: TGTGCCAGCAGCAAGGGACTAGCCCTCCGGGAGACCCAGTACTTC. Encoded protein: CASSKGLALRETQYF.

The rearrangement joins TRBV5-4 to TRBJ1-4, with 9 bases lining up with TRBD1. Germline V gene sequence: CDR1 SGHNT, CDR2 YYREEE (reference sequence). The CDR3 is 16 residues long. Germline trimming cut 1 base from V and 8 bases from J; bases unmatched to any gene: 9. The CDR3 DNA sequence: TGTGCCAGCAGCTTGACCCGACAGGGGGATAACGAAAAACTGTTTTTT. Translation gives CASSLTRQGDNEKLFF.

The rearrangement joins TRBV2 to TRBJ2-3, with D maybe TRBD2 (5 bases). The CDR3 totals 13 residues. V lost 3 bases, J lost 4 bases, and 8 bases lay in between. CDR1 SNHLY and CDR2 FYNNEI come from the germline V gene. The CDR3 sequence is CASSDEGADTQYF. CDR3 DNA: TGTGCCAGCAGTGATGAGGGAGCAGATACGCAGTATTTT. Looking up the rest from reference TRBV2 and TRBJ2-3 gives the full variable domain: EPEVTQTPSHQVTQMGQEVILRCVPISNHLYFYWYRQILGQKVEFLVSFYNNEISEKSEIFDDQFSVERPDGSNFTLKIRSTKLEDSAMYFCASSDEGADTQYFGPGTRLTVL.

In its sample, this clone was seen once. This chain joins TRBV19 and TRBJ1-2, with D hard to call. V lost 5 bases, J lost 3 bases, and 16 bases lay in between. The CDR3 is made up of 15 amino acids. In germline, CDR1 is LNHDA, CDR2 SQIVND (reference sequence). In DNA form, the CDR3 reads TGTGCCAGTAGTCGCCTTCCATCCGGGGACTATGGCTACACCTTC. Its protein is CASSRLPSGDYGYTF.

The chain employs TRBV5-1 and TRBJ2-7; maybe TRBD2 (5 bases). Germline CDR1 SGHRS, CDR2 YFSETQ. The CDR3 spans 13 residues. V gave up 7 bases and J gave up 1 base, with 12 bases separating them. In DNA, the CDR3 is TGCGCCAGCCGCCCGGGGAAGTCCTACGAGCAGTACTTC. It is translated as CASRPGKSYEQYF.

This clone appeared a single time. The V gene is TRBV9, the J gene TRBJ2-1, with a tentative D call TRBD2 (5 bases). CDR1 is SGDLS, CDR2 YYNGEE, per germline. V was trimmed by 0 bases and J by 4 bases, leaving 11 bases between them. The CDR3 covers 15 residues. The CDR3: CASSVGSGKYNEQFF. In DNA form, the CDR3 reads TGTGCCAGCAGCGTAGGTTCCGGGAAATACAATGAGCAGTTCTTC.

The V and J genes are TRBV6-6 and TRBJ2-3, with a possible D match to TRBD2 (6 bases). Trimming pared 5 bases from V and 4 bases from J, leaving 10 bases between. Germline-derived CDR1 and CDR2 are MNHNY and SVGAGI (reference sequence). CDR3 length equals 13 residues. CDR3 protein: CASSPGSPDTQYF. The CDR3 DNA is TGTGCCAGCAGTCCCGGGAGCCCAGATACGCAGTATTTT.

This chain links TRBV14 with TRBJ2-1, with a weak D call TRBD2 (6 bases). V was cut by 2 bases and J by 1 base, with 9 bases left in between. The CDR3 totals 15 residues. The germline CDR1 and CDR2 sequences are SGHDN and FVKESK. The CDR3 bases are TGTGCCAGCAGCCAACGGGAGTTATCCTACAATGAGCAGTTCTTC. The encoded protein is CASSQRELSYNEQFF.

The V gene is TRBV5-6, the J gene TRBJ2-5; 7 bases are shared with TRBD2. The V gene's germline CDR1 is SGHDT and CDR2 YYEEEE. The V and J ends lost 2 bases and 2 bases, in that order; junction bases with no gene match: 6. The CDR3 spans 15 residues. DNA of the CDR3: TGTGCCAGCAGCTTAGCAGGGCGGGGGCAAGAGACCCAGTACTTC. This translates into CASSLAGRGQETQYF.

The chain couples TRBV7-8 to TRBJ1-5; 7 nucleotides match TRBD1. V shed 4 bases and J 2 bases; nucleotides not matched to a gene: 8. The CDR3 loop spans 16 amino acids. CDR1 SGHVS and CDR2 FQNEAQ come from the germline V gene. CDR3 sequence (DNA): TGTGCCAGCAGCTCGACAGGGATTTGGGGCAATCAGCCCCAGCATTTT. It is translated as CASSSTGIWGNQPQHF.